This T cell receptor (beta chain) comes out of a study of early T cells in non-severe SARS-CoV-2 infection. Losses at the gene ends were 7 bases for V and 4 bases for J; bases not matched to a gene: 5. The CDR3 loop spans 14 amino acids. In germline, CDR1 is MNHNS, CDR2 SASEGT. The sample holds a few counts of this clonotype. Unique molecular identifiers tagged individual cDNA molecules. MiXCR, applied by TCRdb to the 5' RACE reads, yields one record per CDR3 protein. The profile shows over 55,000 distinct CDR3 sequences, approximately 10% of them singletons. The sample was whole blood. This clonotype originated in an adult who was a healthcare worker with PCR-confirmed SARS-CoV-2 infection or an uninfected control (not recorded which). V is TRBV6-1 and J is TRBJ1-1, with 11 nucleotides matching TRBD1. The CDR3 sequence: CASTAGTGGTEAFF. The CDR3 coding sequence is TGTGCCAGCACTGCCGGGACAGGGGGCACTGAAGCTTTCTTT.